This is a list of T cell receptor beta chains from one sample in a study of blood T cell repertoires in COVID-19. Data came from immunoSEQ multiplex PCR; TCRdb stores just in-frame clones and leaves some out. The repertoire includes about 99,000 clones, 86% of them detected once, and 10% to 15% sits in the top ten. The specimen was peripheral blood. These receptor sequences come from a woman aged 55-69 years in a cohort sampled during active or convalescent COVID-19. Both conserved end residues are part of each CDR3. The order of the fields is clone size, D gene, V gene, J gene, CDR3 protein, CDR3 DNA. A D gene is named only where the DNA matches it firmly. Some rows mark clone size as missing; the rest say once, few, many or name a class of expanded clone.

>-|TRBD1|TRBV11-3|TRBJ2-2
CASSRTGTNTGELFF
TGTGCCAGCAGCCGGACAGGCACGAACACCGGGGAGCTGTTTTTT
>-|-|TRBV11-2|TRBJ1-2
CASSLGGFGGYTF
TGTGCCAGCAGCCTGGGGGGTTTCGGAGGCTACACCTTC
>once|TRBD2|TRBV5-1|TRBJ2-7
CASSPGLGGNYEQYF
TGCGCCAGCAGCCCGGGGTTGGGGGGGAACTACGAGCAGTACTTC
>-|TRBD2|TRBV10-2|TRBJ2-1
CASSETSGVLGNEQFF
TGCGCCAGCAGTGAGACTAGCGGGGTACTTGGGAATGAGCAGTTCTTC
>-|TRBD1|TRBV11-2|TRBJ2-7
CASSAGTGATYEQYF
TGTGCCAGCAGCGCAGGGACAGGGGCGACCTACGAGCAGTACTTC
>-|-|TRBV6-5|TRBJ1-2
CASSYGGGNYGYTF
TGTGCCAGCAGTTACGGTGGGGGGAACTATGGCTACACCTTC
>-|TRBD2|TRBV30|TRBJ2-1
CARGLAGGRSYNEQFF
TGTGCCCGCGGACTAGCGGGGGGCCGCTCCTACAATGAGCAGTTCTTC
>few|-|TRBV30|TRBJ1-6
CAWSHSGGTYNSPLHF
TGTGCCTGGAGTCACAGTGGGGGGACCTATAATTCACCCCTCCACTTT
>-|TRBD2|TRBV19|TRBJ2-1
CASSGASGRAGFYNEQFF
TGTGCCAGTAGTGGGGCTAGCGGGAGGGCCGGGTTTTACAATGAGCAGTTCTTC
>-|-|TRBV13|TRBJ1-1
CASSRRTEAFF
TGTGCCAGCAGCCGGAGAACTGAAGCTTTCTTT
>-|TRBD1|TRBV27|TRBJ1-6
CASSWTGDNSPLHF
TGTGCCAGCAGTTGGACAGGGGATAATTCACCCCTCCACTTT
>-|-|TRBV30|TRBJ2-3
CAWTRALDTQYF
TGTGCCTGGACGCGGGCCCTAGATACGCAGTATTTT
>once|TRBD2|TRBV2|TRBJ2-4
CASSEGGGGNIQYF
TGTGCCAGCAGTGAAGGGGGCGGGGGAAACATTCAGTACTTC
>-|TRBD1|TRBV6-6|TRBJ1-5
CASSYATGGDQPQHF
TGTGCCAGCAGTTACGCCACAGGGGGAGATCAGCCCCAGCATTTT
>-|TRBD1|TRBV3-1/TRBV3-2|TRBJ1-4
CASSSWTGWLTNEKLFF
TGTGCCAGCAGCTCCTGGACAGGGTGGCTAACTAATGAAAAACTGTTTTTT
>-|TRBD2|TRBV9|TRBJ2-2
CASSVVAGVNTGELFF
TGTGCCAGCAGCGTAGTAGCGGGTGTGAACACCGGGGAGCTGTTTTTT
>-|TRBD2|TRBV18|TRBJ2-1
CASSPSGRAGEQFF
TGTGCCAGCTCACCGAGCGGGAGGGCCGGGGAGCAGTTCTTC
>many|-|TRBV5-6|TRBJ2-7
CASSLGTRGYEQYF
TGTGCCAGCAGCTTGGGGACCAGGGGCTACGAGCAGTACTTC
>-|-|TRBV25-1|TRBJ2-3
CASSRGSPDTQYF
TGTGCCAGCAGTCGAGGGAGCCCAGATACGCAGTATTTT
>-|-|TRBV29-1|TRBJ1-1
CSVESVLNTEAFF
TGCAGCGTTGAGTCAGTTCTGAACACTGAAGCTTTCTTT
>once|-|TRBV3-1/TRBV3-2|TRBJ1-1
CASSPVSGGGLPAFF
TGTGCCAGCAGCCCAGTTTCGGGCGGCGGACTCCCGGCTTTCTTT
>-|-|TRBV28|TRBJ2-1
CASSRRAQSSYNEQFF
TGTGCCAGCAGTCGGAGGGCCCAGAGCTCCTACAATGAGCAGTTCTTC
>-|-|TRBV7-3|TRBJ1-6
CASSSHPNSPLHF
TGTGCCAGCAGCTCACACCCTAATTCACCCCTCCACTTT
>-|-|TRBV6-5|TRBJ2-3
CASSQGPGGSTQYF
TGTGCCAGCAGCCAAGGACCGGGCGGGTCTACGCAGTATTTT
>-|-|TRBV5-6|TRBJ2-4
CASSARQGWNIQYF
TGTGCCAGCAGCGCTCGGCAGGGTTGGAACATTCAGTACTTC
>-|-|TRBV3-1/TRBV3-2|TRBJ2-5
CASVLDQTQYF
TGTGCCAGCGTCCTAGACCAGACCCAGTACTTC
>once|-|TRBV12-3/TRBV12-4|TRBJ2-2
CASSPLLTGELFF
TGTGCCAGCAGTCCCCTATTAACTGGGGAGCTGTTTTTT
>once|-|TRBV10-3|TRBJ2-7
CAISPGNAYEQYF
TGTGCCATCAGCCCCGGGAACGCCTACGAGCAGTACTTC
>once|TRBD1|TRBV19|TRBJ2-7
CASSRGQGRHEQYF
TGTGCCAGTAGTAGGGGACAGGGTCGCCACGAGCAGTACTTC
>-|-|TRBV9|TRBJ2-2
CASSEGGRMNTGELFF
TGTGCCAGCAGCGAAGGCGGCAGAATGAACACCGGGGAGCTGTTTTTT
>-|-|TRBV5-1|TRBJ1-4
CASSLMGRGKGEKLFF
TGCGCCAGCAGCTTAATGGGGAGAGGGAAGGGCGAAAAACTGTTTTTT
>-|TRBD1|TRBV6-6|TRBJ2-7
CASSRSRTGTYEQYF
TGTGCCAGCAGTCGATCCAGGACAGGGACCTACGAGCAGTACTTC
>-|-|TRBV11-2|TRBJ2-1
CASSPFAGSNEQFF
TGTGCCAGCAGCCCCTTTGCGGGATCCAATGAGCAGTTCTTC
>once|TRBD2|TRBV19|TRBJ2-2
CASSFGLAGSYTGELFF
TGTGCCAGTAGTTTCGGACTAGCGGGATCGTACACCGGGGAGCTGTTTTTT
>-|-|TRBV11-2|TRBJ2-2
CASSLARVETGELFF
TGTGCCAGCAGCTTAGCAAGAGTAGAGACCGGGGAGCTGTTTTTT
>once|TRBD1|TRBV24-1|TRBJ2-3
CATSDRGLQDTQYF
TGTGCCACCAGTGACAGGGGGCTGCAAGATACGCAGTATTTT
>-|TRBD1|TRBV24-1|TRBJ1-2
CATSDWTGSGANYGYTF
TGTGCCACCAGTGACTGGACAGGTAGTGGGGCTAACTATGGCTACACCTTC
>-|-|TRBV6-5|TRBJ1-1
CASSRPQGTEAFF
TGTGCCAGCAGTCGACCTCAGGGCACTGAAGCTTTCTTT
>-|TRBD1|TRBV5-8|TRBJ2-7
CASSFGPGTGTYEQYF
TGTGCCAGCAGTTTTGGCCCCGGGACAGGGACTTACGAGCAGTACTTC
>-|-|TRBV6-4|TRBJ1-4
CASSDRGHKGEKLFF
TGTGCCAGCAGTGACCGAGGACATAAAGGGGAAAAACTGTTTTTT
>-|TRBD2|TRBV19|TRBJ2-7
CASSLGLVGEQYF
TGTGCCAGTAGTCTTGGACTAGTCGGCGAGCAGTACTTC
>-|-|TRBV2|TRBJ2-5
CASSALGAQTQYF
TGTGCCAGCAGTGCCTTGGGGGCCCAGACCCAGTACTTC
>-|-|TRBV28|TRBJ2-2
CASGIGELFF
TGTGCCAGCGGCATCGGGGAGCTGTTTTTT
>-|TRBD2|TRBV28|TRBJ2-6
CASSLGAGVAGANVLTF
TGTGCCAGCAGTTTAGGGGCGGGAGTGGCAGGGGCCAACGTCCTGACTTTC
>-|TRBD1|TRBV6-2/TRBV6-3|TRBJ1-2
CASSAGGQGASNYGYTF
TGTGCCAGCAGTGCTGGGGGACAGGGAGCATCTAACTATGGCTACACCTTC
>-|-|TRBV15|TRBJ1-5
CATSSTRGTPQPQHF
TGTGCCACCAGCAGCACGCGGGGGACACCCCAGCCCCAGCATTTT
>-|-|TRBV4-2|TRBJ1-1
CASSQDWRWGNTEAFF
TGTGCCAGCAGCCAAGATTGGAGGTGGGGGAACACTGAAGCTTTCTTT
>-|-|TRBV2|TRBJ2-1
CASSEAQARPDEQFF
TGTGCCAGCAGTGAAGCGCAGGCCCGCCCCGATGAGCAGTTCTTC
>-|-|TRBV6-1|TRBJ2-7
CASSGGGQGSSYEQYF
TGTGCCAGCAGTGGGGGGGGGCAGGGGAGTTCCTACGAGCAGTACTTC